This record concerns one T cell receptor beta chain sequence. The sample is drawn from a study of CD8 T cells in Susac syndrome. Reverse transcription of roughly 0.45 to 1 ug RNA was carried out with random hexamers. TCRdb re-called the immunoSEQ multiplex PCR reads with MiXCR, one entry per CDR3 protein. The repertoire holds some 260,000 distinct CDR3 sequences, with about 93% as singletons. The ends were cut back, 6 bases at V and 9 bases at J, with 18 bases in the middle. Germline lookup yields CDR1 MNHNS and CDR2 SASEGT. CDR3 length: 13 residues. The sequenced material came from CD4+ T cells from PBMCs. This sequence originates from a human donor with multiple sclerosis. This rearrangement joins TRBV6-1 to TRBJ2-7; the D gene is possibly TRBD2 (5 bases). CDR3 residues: CASRSDEGQLQYF. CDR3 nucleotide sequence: TGTGCCAGCAGGTCGGACGAGGGTCAACTGCAGTACTTC.